This is a list of T cell receptor beta chains from one sample in a study of shared T cell receptors in the human thymus. Assay used: immunoSEQ multiplex PCR; TCRdb lists only in-frame clones, some missing. The profile shows 650,000 to 950,000 clones, 80% to 90% of them singletons. This same sample was also taken into another study, of human thymus T cells.

The source material was thymocytes. The receptors here all came from a girl under three years old with a congenital heart defect. The CDR3 runs from the conserved cysteine through the conserved F or W. Fields, in order: J gene, V gene, clone size, D gene, CDR3 protein, CDR3 DNA. D genes are given only for firm matches. Not every row has a clone size; where given, it reads once, few, many or a size class.

j_call: TRBJ2-3
v_call: TRBV9
clone_size: -
d_call: -
cdr3_aa: CASSQGQHRHPPTDTQYF
cdr3_nt: TGTGCCAGCAGCCAAGGACAGCACCGACATCCCCCCACAGATACGCAGTATTTT

j_call: TRBJ1-6
v_call: TRBV7-9
clone_size: -
d_call: -
cdr3_aa: CASSPRWAGNSPLHF
cdr3_nt: TGTGCCAGCAGCCCCCGGTGGGCCGGTAATTCACCCCTCCACTTT

j_call: TRBJ1-3
v_call: TRBV5-5
clone_size: -
d_call: -
cdr3_aa: CASSLVGEELHSGNTIYF
cdr3_nt: TGTGCCAGCAGCTTGGTCGGGGAGGAGCTACACTCTGGAAACACCATATATTTT

j_call: TRBJ2-7
v_call: TRBV5-5
clone_size: -
d_call: TRBD1
cdr3_aa: CASSLKVPGQSSYEQYF
cdr3_nt: TGTGCCAGCAGCTTAAAAGTACCGGGACAGAGCTCCTACGAGCAGTACTTC

j_call: TRBJ1-1
v_call: TRBV5-1
clone_size: -
d_call: -
cdr3_aa: CASSPAHHRGTHIMNTEAFF
cdr3_nt: TGCGCCAGCAGCCCTGCACATCACCGAGGGACACACATCATGAACACTGAAGCTTTCTTT

j_call: TRBJ2-5
v_call: TRBV14
clone_size: -
d_call: -
cdr3_aa: CASSRSPRSSNRQETQYF
cdr3_nt: TGTGCCAGCAGCCGTTCCCCTAGGAGTTCAAACCGCCAAGAGACCCAGTACTTC

j_call: TRBJ1-1
v_call: TRBV5-1
clone_size: -
d_call: TRBD1
cdr3_aa: CASSADRGNSEAFF
cdr3_nt: TGCGCCAGCAGCGCGGACAGGGGTAATTCTGAAGCTTTCTTT

j_call: TRBJ2-2
v_call: TRBV4-3
clone_size: -
d_call: TRBD2
cdr3_aa: CASSQGGSGGAENTGELFF
cdr3_nt: TGCGCCAGCAGCCAAGGAGGGAGCGGGGGGGCCGAGAACACCGGGGAGCTGTTTTTT

j_call: TRBJ1-1
v_call: TRBV25-1
clone_size: -
d_call: TRBD1
cdr3_aa: CASSEPDRAGMNTEAFF
cdr3_nt: TGTGCCAGCAGTGAACCCGACAGGGCGGGGATGAACACTGAAGCTTTCTTT

j_call: TRBJ2-5
v_call: TRBV13
clone_size: -
d_call: TRBD2
cdr3_aa: CASSFSGGGWETQYF
cdr3_nt: TGTGCCAGCAGCTTTAGCGGGGGGGGCTGGGAGACCCAGTACTTC

j_call: TRBJ1-2
v_call: TRBV9
clone_size: -
d_call: -
cdr3_aa: CASSVSHDSNYGYTF
cdr3_nt: TGTGCCAGCAGCGTCTCCCACGACAGTAACTATGGCTACACCTTC

j_call: TRBJ1-1
v_call: TRBV9
clone_size: -
d_call: TRBD1
cdr3_aa: CASRDDRENTEAFF
cdr3_nt: TGTGCCAGCAGAGACGACAGGGAGAACACTGAAGCTTTCTTT

j_call: TRBJ1-1
v_call: TRBV14
clone_size: -
d_call: -
cdr3_aa: CASSPTGLNTEAFF
cdr3_nt: TGTGCCAGCAGCCCCACAGGGTTGAACACTGAAGCTTTCTTT

j_call: TRBJ1-2
v_call: TRBV11-2
clone_size: -
d_call: TRBD1
cdr3_aa: CASSLFSRTGTYGYTF
cdr3_nt: TGTGCCAGCAGCTTATTTTCCCGGACAGGGACCTATGGCTACACCTTC

j_call: TRBJ2-5
v_call: TRBV5-1
clone_size: -
d_call: -
cdr3_aa: CASSLDRFETQYF
cdr3_nt: TGCGCCAGCAGCTTGGACAGGTTTGAGACCCAGTACTTC

j_call: TRBJ2-3
v_call: TRBV4-3
clone_size: few
d_call: TRBD2
cdr3_aa: CASSLAGAPTDTQYF
cdr3_nt: TGCGCCAGCAGCCTAGCGGGGGCCCCCACAGATACGCAGTATTTT

j_call: TRBJ1-1
v_call: TRBV11-2
clone_size: -
d_call: -
cdr3_aa: CASSLGGQPPGAFF
cdr3_nt: TGTGCCAGCAGCTTAGGCGGACAGCCGCCAGGGGCTTTCTTT

j_call: TRBJ2-7
v_call: TRBV7-2
clone_size: -
d_call: TRBD2
cdr3_aa: CASSSLAGGGYEQYF
cdr3_nt: TGTGCCAGCAGCTCCCTAGCGGGGGGTGGCTACGAGCAGTACTTC

j_call: TRBJ1-2
v_call: TRBV7-8
clone_size: -
d_call: -
cdr3_aa: CASSSLRTEGYTF
cdr3_nt: TGTGCCAGCAGCTCCCTCCGGACAGAAGGCTACACCTTC

j_call: TRBJ1-1
v_call: TRBV9
clone_size: -
d_call: -
cdr3_aa: CASTRGGENTEAFF
cdr3_nt: TGTGCCAGCACAAGGGGGGGCGAGAACACTGAAGCTTTCTTT

j_call: TRBJ1-1
v_call: TRBV19
clone_size: once
d_call: -
cdr3_aa: CASSAGDGTEAFF
cdr3_nt: TGTGCCAGTAGTGCCGGAGACGGCACTGAAGCTTTCTTT

j_call: TRBJ1-2
v_call: TRBV18
clone_size: -
d_call: -
cdr3_aa: CASSPLDLAGYTF
cdr3_nt: TGTGCCAGCTCACCCCTGGACTTGGCTGGCTACACCTTC

j_call: TRBJ1-2
v_call: TRBV19
clone_size: -
d_call: -
cdr3_aa: CASSIGTIPRDGYTF
cdr3_nt: TGTGCCAGTAGTATCGGTACGATACCCCGAGATGGCTACACCTTC

j_call: TRBJ2-4
v_call: TRBV4-3
clone_size: few
d_call: -
cdr3_aa: CASSQDGAGPRAKNIQYF
cdr3_nt: TGCGCCAGCAGCCAAGATGGGGCAGGCCCGCGGGCCAAAAACATTCAGTACTTC

j_call: TRBJ1-5
v_call: TRBV5-1
clone_size: -
d_call: -
cdr3_aa: CASSLTGDSNQPQHF
cdr3_nt: TGCGCCAGCAGCTTGACTGGAGATAGCAATCAGCCCCAGCATTTT

j_call: TRBJ2-3
v_call: TRBV4-3
clone_size: -
d_call: TRBD2
cdr3_aa: CASSQVPATSGGSLNTDTQYF
cdr3_nt: TGCGCCAGCAGCCAAGTACCCGCGACTAGCGGGGGGTCCCTAAACACAGATACGCAGTATTTT

j_call: TRBJ1-1
v_call: TRBV5-1
clone_size: -
d_call: TRBD1
cdr3_aa: CASSLRRDRGQGDTEAFF
cdr3_nt: TGCGCCAGCAGCTTACGGAGGGACAGGGGGCAAGGGGACACTGAAGCTTTCTTT

j_call: TRBJ1-5
v_call: TRBV4-2
clone_size: -
d_call: -
cdr3_aa: CASSQDLGDRLPSRGTAHCQPQHF
cdr3_nt: TGTGCCAGCAGCCAAGATCTAGGCGACAGGTTACCTTCCCGCGGTACAGCTCATTGTCAGCCCCAGCATTTT

j_call: TRBJ1-3
v_call: TRBV5-6
clone_size: -
d_call: -
cdr3_aa: CASSLVASSGNTIYF
cdr3_nt: TGTGCCAGCAGCTTGGTGGCCAGTTCTGGAAACACCATATATTTT

j_call: TRBJ1-1
v_call: TRBV18
clone_size: -
d_call: TRBD1
cdr3_aa: CASSPRTGGPNTEAFF
cdr3_nt: TGTGCCAGCTCACCCCGGACAGGGGGACCGAACACTGAAGCTTTCTTT

j_call: TRBJ2-6
v_call: TRBV10-3
clone_size: few
d_call: TRBD1
cdr3_aa: CAISERGQGYSGANVLTF
cdr3_nt: TGTGCCATCAGTGAGAGGGGACAGGGCTACTCTGGGGCCAACGTCCTGACTTTC

j_call: TRBJ1-6
v_call: TRBV6-5
clone_size: -
d_call: -
cdr3_aa: CASRLLSYNSPLHF
cdr3_nt: TGTGCCAGCAGACTACTAAGCTATAATTCACCCCTCCACTTT

j_call: TRBJ1-1
v_call: TRBV14
clone_size: -
d_call: TRBD1
cdr3_aa: CASSQSGGYTEAFF
cdr3_nt: TGTGCCAGCAGCCAATCAGGGGGGTACACTGAAGCTTTCTTT

j_call: TRBJ2-3
v_call: TRBV5-3
clone_size: once
d_call: TRBD2
cdr3_aa: CARSNPGLAGKGTDTQYF
cdr3_nt: TGTGCCAGAAGTAACCCGGGACTAGCGGGGAAAGGCACAGATACGCAGTATTTT

j_call: TRBJ2-7
v_call: TRBV6-6
clone_size: -
d_call: -
cdr3_aa: CASKQGSLYEQYF
cdr3_nt: TGTGCCAGCAAACAGGGATCCCTGTACGAGCAGTACTTC

j_call: TRBJ2-7
v_call: TRBV7-6
clone_size: -
d_call: -
cdr3_aa: CASSLQIGLRSYEQYF
cdr3_nt: TGTGCCAGCAGCCTACAAATTGGACTCAGATCCTACGAGCAGTACTTC

j_call: TRBJ1-2
v_call: TRBV6-1
clone_size: -
d_call: TRBD1
cdr3_aa: CASRGTGGGYGYTF
cdr3_nt: TGTGCCAGCAGGGGGACAGGGGGTGGGTATGGCTACACCTTC

j_call: TRBJ1-1
v_call: TRBV5-1
clone_size: -
d_call: TRBD1
cdr3_aa: CASSRTGPTEAFF
cdr3_nt: TGCGCCAGCAGCCGGACAGGGCCCACTGAAGCTTTCTTT

j_call: TRBJ2-1
v_call: TRBV11-2
clone_size: -
d_call: -
cdr3_aa: CASSIQTGQFF
cdr3_nt: TGTGCCAGCAGCATACAGACAGGGCAGTTCTTC

j_call: TRBJ1-5
v_call: TRBV7-6
clone_size: -
d_call: -
cdr3_aa: CASSLGVAGNNQPQHF
cdr3_nt: TGTGCCAGCAGCTTAGGGGTAGCAGGGAACAATCAGCCCCAGCATTTT

j_call: TRBJ2-1
v_call: TRBV21-1
clone_size: -
d_call: -
cdr3_aa: CASSPQGSGDDDEQFF
cdr3_nt: TGTGCCAGCAGCCCACAGGGAAGTGGGGATGATGATGAGCAGTTCTTC

j_call: TRBJ1-2
v_call: TRBV12-5
clone_size: -
d_call: -
cdr3_aa: CASGPPWGPRNYGYTF
cdr3_nt: TGTGCTAGTGGTCCCCCGTGGGGCCCGCGGAACTATGGCTACACCTTC

j_call: TRBJ1-6
v_call: TRBV5-4
clone_size: -
d_call: -
cdr3_aa: CASSLFRGDGLNNSPLHF
cdr3_nt: TGTGCCAGCAGCTTATTTCGCGGGGACGGGCTAAATAATTCACCCCTCCACTTT

j_call: TRBJ2-7
v_call: TRBV27
clone_size: -
d_call: TRBD1
cdr3_aa: CASSPRQGIGEQYF
cdr3_nt: TGTGCCAGCAGTCCTCGACAGGGGATAGGAGAGCAGTACTTC

j_call: TRBJ1-3
v_call: TRBV7-8
clone_size: -
d_call: TRBD1
cdr3_aa: CASSTRTGAGNTIYF
cdr3_nt: TGTGCCAGCAGCACCCGGACAGGGGCTGGAAACACCATATATTTT

j_call: TRBJ1-4
v_call: TRBV5-1
clone_size: -
d_call: -
cdr3_aa: CASSLRCQEGEKLFF
cdr3_nt: TGCGCCAGCAGCTTGAGGTGTCAGGAGGGGGAAAAACTGTTTTTT

j_call: TRBJ2-3
v_call: TRBV14
clone_size: -
d_call: TRBD2
cdr3_aa: CASSLKTSGGTDTQYF
cdr3_nt: TGTGCCAGCAGCCTTAAGACTAGCGGGGGGACAGATACGCAGTATTTT

j_call: TRBJ2-7
v_call: TRBV6-4
clone_size: -
d_call: TRBD1
cdr3_aa: CASSGRTGTAFYEQYF
cdr3_nt: TGTGCCAGCAGTGGTAGGACCGGGACAGCATTCTACGAGCAGTACTTC

j_call: TRBJ1-5
v_call: TRBV30
clone_size: -
d_call: -
cdr3_aa: CAWSGGGNQPQHF
cdr3_nt: TGTGCCTGGAGCGGGGGGGGGAATCAGCCCCAGCATTTT

j_call: TRBJ1-4
v_call: TRBV5-6
clone_size: -
d_call: TRBD1
cdr3_aa: CASSLGQVYEKLFF
cdr3_nt: TGTGCCAGCAGCCTGGGACAGGTGTACGAAAAACTGTTTTTT

j_call: TRBJ1-4
v_call: TRBV20-1
clone_size: -
d_call: -
cdr3_aa: CSARREKLFF
cdr3_nt: TGCAGTGCTAGACGGGAAAAACTGTTTTTT

j_call: TRBJ1-3
v_call: TRBV6-1
clone_size: -
d_call: -
cdr3_aa: CASSEFIWDKSAGNTIYF
cdr3_nt: TGTGCCAGCAGTGAATTTATTTGGGACAAGTCCGCTGGAAACACCATATATTTT

j_call: TRBJ2-7
v_call: TRBV10-3
clone_size: -
d_call: -
cdr3_aa: CAISRQVSSYEQYF
cdr3_nt: TGTGCCATCAGTCGACAGGTTAGCTCCTACGAGCAGTACTTC

j_call: TRBJ2-1
v_call: TRBV14
clone_size: once
d_call: -
cdr3_aa: CASRQGRVSSYNEQFF
cdr3_nt: TGTGCCAGCAGACAGGGCCGGGTGAGCTCCTACAATGAGCAGTTCTTC

j_call: TRBJ1-6
v_call: TRBV6-5
clone_size: once
d_call: -
cdr3_aa: CASSWGDPRGSPLHF
cdr3_nt: TGTGCCAGCAGTTGGGGGGACCCGCGGGGGTCACCCCTCCACTTT

j_call: TRBJ1-2
v_call: TRBV6-5
clone_size: few
d_call: -
cdr3_aa: CASRPLRDGYTF
cdr3_nt: TGTGCCAGCAGACCTCTGCGGGATGGCTACACCTTC